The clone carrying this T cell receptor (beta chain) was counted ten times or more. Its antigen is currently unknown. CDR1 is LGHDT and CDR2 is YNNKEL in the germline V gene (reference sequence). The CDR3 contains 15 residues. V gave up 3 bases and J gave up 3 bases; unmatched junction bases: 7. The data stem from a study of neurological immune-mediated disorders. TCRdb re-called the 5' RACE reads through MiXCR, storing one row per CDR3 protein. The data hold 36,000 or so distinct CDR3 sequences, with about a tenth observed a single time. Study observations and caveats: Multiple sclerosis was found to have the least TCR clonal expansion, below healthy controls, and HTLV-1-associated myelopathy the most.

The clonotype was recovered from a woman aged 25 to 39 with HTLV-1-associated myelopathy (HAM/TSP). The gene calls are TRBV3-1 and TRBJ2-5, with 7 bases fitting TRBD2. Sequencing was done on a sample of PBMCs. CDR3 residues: CASSHYLAGKETQYF. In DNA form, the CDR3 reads TGTGCCAGCAGCCACTACTTAGCGGGCAAAGAGACCCAGTACTTC.